Following are 16 T cell receptor beta chains from one sample sequenced in a study of siplizumab effects on memory and regulatory T cells. TCRdb keeps only in-frame clones here, not all; method: immunoSEQ multiplex PCR. The sample has around 120,000 clones; about 94% are singletons. The sequencing sample was made of non-Treg CD4+ T cells sorted from blood. The source is a human donor in good health.

The chain couples TRBV10-1 to TRBJ2-7, with D possibly TRBD2 on 6 matching bases. Germline V gene sequence: CDR1 WNHNN, CDR2 SYGVQD (reference sequence). This CDR3 spans 14 amino acids. V gave up 3 bases and J gave up 5 bases, with 14 bases separating them. Written as DNA, the CDR3 is TGCGCCAGCAGTGATGGGGGAGGTCGGAACGAGCAGTACTTC. It translates to CASSDGGGRNEQYF.

V is TRBV6-5 and J is TRBJ2-5; 8 bases map to TRBD1. CDR3 size: 15 residues. V shed 2 bases, J shed 5 bases, and the junction held 7 bases outside the gene matches. Germline V CDR1 and CDR2: MNHEY, SVGAGI. CDR3 in amino acids: CASSYRTGSTETQYF. As DNA, the CDR3 is TGTGCCAGCAGTTACCGGACAGGGTCAACTGAGACCCAGTACTTC.

The genes are TRBV25-1 and TRBJ1-6, with D unclear. The CDR3 totals 10 residues. The V and J ends lost 7 bases and 11 bases respectively, with 6 bases between them. Germline loops: CDR1 MGHDK, CDR2 SYGVNS. CDR3 loop: CASIHPPLHF. The CDR3 bases are TGTGCCAGCATCCATCCACCCCTCCACTTT.

This clone has just one count. This chain links TRBV19 with TRBJ2-3, with 9 positions matching TRBD2. The J segment lost 4 bases and the V segment lost 3 bases, leaving 5 bases of the junction unmatched. This CDR3 comprises 15 residues. Looked up from germline, CDR1 is LNHDA and CDR2 is SQIVND (reference sequence). CDR3 region: CASSIGSGGPDTQYF. The CDR3 DNA reads TGTGCCAGTAGTATTGGTAGCGGGGGTCCAGATACGCAGTATTTT.

This chain joins TRBV21-1 and TRBJ2-1; the table's D call of TRBD2 was not tested on the DNA. TRBV21-1 is described as a pseudogene. This CDR3 is built from 19 residues. The CDR3 spells CASSLGTSGRRSSYNEQFF. The CDR3 DNA is TGTGCCAGCAGCTTAGGGACTAGCGGGAGGAGGAGCTCCTACAATGAGCAGTTCTTC.

The chain combines TRBV6-1 with TRBJ1-5; 8 bases align to TRBD1. The CDR3 is made up of 15 amino acids. CDR1 is MNHNS, CDR2 SASEGT, per germline. The trim removed 8 bases at V and 0 bases at J, leaving 6 bases unmatched. As DNA, the CDR3 is TGTGCCAGCGGACAGGGAACCTATAGCAATCAGCCCCAGCATTTT. It is translated as CASGQGTYSNQPQHF.

The chain couples TRBV4-2 to TRBJ2-1, with 9 bases matching TRBD2. CDR3 length equals 15 residues. Trimming cost V 3 bases and J 6 bases; bases outside gene matches: 6. CDR1 and CDR2 (germline): LGHNA, YNFKEQ. CDR3 protein: CASSHGLAFGNEQFF. CDR3 DNA sequence: TGTGCCAGCAGCCATGGACTAGCGTTCGGCAATGAGCAGTTCTTC.

The chain carries TRBV4-2 and TRBJ2-3; D is unresolved. This CDR3 contains 13 residues. V was trimmed by 0 bases and J by 4 bases, leaving 5 bases between them. CDR1 and CDR2 (germline): LGHNA, YNFKEQ. The CDR3 DNA is TGTGCCAGCAGCCAAGAGCAACCAGATACGCAGTATTTT. Translated: CASSQEQPDTQYF.

The chain joins TRBV6-5 to TRBJ1-4; D not resolved. This CDR3 is 15 amino acids long. V lost 0 bases, J lost 7 bases, and 12 bases lay in between. Germline CDR1 MNHEY, CDR2 SVGAGI. CDR3 DNA sequence: TGTGCCAGCAGTTACTCGATCTCAAGGATTGAAAAACTGTTTTTT. This gives the protein CASSYSISRIEKLFF.

The chain combines TRBV18 with TRBJ2-5, with D perhaps given as TRBD1 or TRBD2 (5 bases each). Germline V gives CDR1 KGHSH, CDR2 LQKENI. Trimming took 3 bases from V and 5 from J, leaving 10 bases between them. The CDR3 runs to 13 residues. CDR3 in amino acids: CASSPPGAETQYF. DNA for the CDR3: TGTGCCAGCTCACCGCCCGGGGCTGAGACCCAGTACTTC. The whole variable domain, remainder taken from reference TRBV18 and TRBJ2-5, is NAGVMQNPRHLVRRRGQEARLRCSPMKGHSHVYWYRQLPEEGLKFMVYLQKENIIDESGMPKERFSAEFPKEGPSILRIQQVVRGDSAAYFCASSPPGAETQYFGPGTRLLVL.

V and J are TRBV19 and TRBJ2-5, with 10 bases aligning to TRBD2. Trimming at V came to 7 bases and at J to 2 bases, leaving 10 bases not matched to a gene. This CDR3 has 16 residues. Germline V CDR1 and CDR2: LNHDA, SQIVND (reference sequence). The CDR3 DNA reads TGTGCCAGTACCAATGGCATAGCGGGAGGACAAGAGACCCAGTACTTC. This translates into CASTNGIAGGQETQYF.

The chain combines TRBV2 with TRBJ2-7, with D unresolved. The CDR3 contains 15 residues. Germline V gene data show CDR1 as SNHLY and CDR2 as FYNNEI. The V end lost 3 bases, the J end lost 0 bases, and 12 bases lay between the germline ends. The CDR3 nucleotides are TGTGCCAGCAGTGATCCAGGCGAAGGCTCCTACGAGCAGTACTTC. The encoded protein is CASSDPGEGSYEQYF.

This clone was recorded only once. J is TRBJ2-3 and V is TRBV18; D gene ambiguous. The CDR3 runs to 15 residues. Germline V gene lookup returns CDR1 KGHSH and CDR2 LQKENI. The V gene lost 3 bases and the J gene lost 2 bases, with 12 bases spanning the gap. In DNA form, the CDR3 reads TGTGCCAGCTCACCTTCCGACTTTAACACAGATACGCAGTATTTT. Translated: CASSPSDFNTDTQYF.

CDR3 nucleotide sequence: TGTGCCAGCGCCCGACTCCTAGGGGATAGCAATCAGCCCCAGCATTTT. Its translation is CASARLLGDSNQPQHF. This sequence joins TRBV27 and TRBJ1-5; D perhaps matches TRBD1 (5 bases). V was trimmed by 8 bases and J by 0 bases, leaving 17 bases between them. Germline V gene sequence: CDR1 MNHEY, CDR2 SMNVEV (reference sequence). This CDR3 is 16 amino acids long.

The V call is TRBV19, the J call TRBJ2-5; D unresolved. The CDR3 totals 14 residues. Trimming removed 3 bases from V and 2 bases from J, with 10 bases in between. The germline CDR1 and CDR2 sequences are LNHDA and SQIVND (reference sequence). The CDR3 here is CASSMRLVQETQYF. CDR3 DNA: TGTGCCAGTAGTATGAGGCTCGTGCAAGAGACCCAGTACTTC.

This chain links TRBV6-5 with TRBJ1-2, with D uncertain. Per germline, CDR1 MNHEY and CDR2 SVGAGI. The CDR3 has 15 residues. The V end was cut by 2 bases, the J end by 5 bases, with 15 bases between. The DNA for the CDR3 is TGTGCCAGCAGTTACGAGAAACAACTGGGTTATGGCTACACCTTC. It is translated as CASSYEKQLGYGYTF.